Below are 26 T cell receptor beta chains sequenced from a single sample in a study of blood T cell repertoires in COVID-19. This table comes from immunoSEQ multiplex PCR, and its TCRdb copy is limited to in-frame clones, with some not included. The repertoire consists of approximately 290,000 clones, with about nine tenths occurring once and the leading ten covering around 13%. The sample comprised peripheral blood. The receptors derive from a woman aged 60-75 years with acute or convalescent COVID-19.

On this clone: The sample holds other DNA sequences that translate to the same CDR3. This chain joins TRBV18 and TRBJ1-2; D is uncertain. The V end was cut by 3 bases, the J end by 3 bases, with 8 bases between. Germline V gene lookup returns CDR1 KGHSH and CDR2 LQKENI. CDR3 length equals 13 residues. The CDR3 region is CASSPGQDYGYTF. In nucleotides, the CDR3 is TGTGCCAGCTCACCTGGGCAAGACTATGGCTACACCTTC.

A few counts support this clone. The chain is built from TRBV5-5 and TRBJ2-2; TRBD1 matches 12 bases. The trim removed 4 bases at V and 5 bases at J, leaving 3 bases unmatched. Germline V gene data show CDR1 as SGHKS and CDR2 as YYEKEE (reference sequence). The CDR3 has 15 residues. This chain's CDR3 is CASSPGQGATGELFF. The CDR3 bases are TGTGCCAGCAGCCCGGGACAGGGGGCAACCGGGGAGCTGTTTTTT.

This chain joins TRBV7-9 and TRBJ2-1; a weak D match, TRBD2 (5 bases). There are 12 residues in the CDR3. V lost 2 bases and J 8 bases, leaving 7 bases between the germline ends. CDR1 is SEHNR and CDR2 is FQNEAQ in the germline V gene (reference sequence). CDR3 region: CASSLRRDEQFF. CDR3 in DNA: TGTGCCAGCAGCTTAAGGCGGGATGAGCAGTTCTTC.

This CDR3 reads CAISRDRGDSPLHF. The CDR3 nucleotides read TGTGCCATCAGCAGGGACAGGGGGGATTCACCCCTCCACTTT. V is TRBV10-3 and J is TRBJ1-6; 11 nucleotides match TRBD1. The germline gives CDR1 ENHRY, CDR2 SYGVKD. This CDR3 is built from 14 residues. V lost 6 bases and J lost 8; bases outside the gene matches: 3.

The J gene is TRBJ2-4, the V gene TRBV6-2 or TRBV6-3; 11 nucleotides line up with TRBD1. The V gene's germline CDR1 is MNHEY and CDR2 SVGEGT. The CDR3 contains 20 residues. The trim removed 4 bases at V and 0 bases at J, leaving 14 bases unmatched. The CDR3 region has the DNA TGTGCCAGCAGTTCCGACATAGGGACAGGGGGTGAGCTAGCCAAAAACATTCAGTACTTC. It codes for CASSSDIGTGGELAKNIQYF.

The chain has TRBV7-3 and TRBJ2-1, with D possibly TRBD2 on 7 matching bases. CDR3 size: 16 residues. Germline V gene data show CDR1 as SGHTA and CDR2 as FQGTGA. The V gene lost 4 bases and the J gene lost 7 bases, with 20 bases spanning the gap. CDR3 residues: CASSSQGRGRGNEQFF. DNA of the CDR3: TGTGCCAGCAGCTCCCAGGGGCGGGGGAGAGGAAATGAGCAGTTCTTC.

The V gene is TRBV4-3, the J gene TRBJ2-2, with D hard to call. Trimming left V 0 bases short and J 6 bases short, with 20 bases between. Germline V gene lookup returns CDR1 LGHNA and CDR2 YSLEER. The CDR3 extends over 18 amino acids. The CDR3 nucleotides read TGCGCCAGCAGCCAAGAATCCAATACTGTACTGTCACCCGGGGAGCTGTTTTTT. It yields the protein CASSQESNTVLSPGELFF.

The V and J genes are TRBV9 and TRBJ2-3, with D perhaps matching TRBD1 (5 bases). The CDR3 loop spans 14 amino acids. Germline CDR1 reads SGDLS; CDR2 reads YYNGEE. The V and J ends lost 3 bases and 8 bases respectively, with 16 bases between them. The CDR3 bases are TGTGCCAGCAGCGCCGGACAAGCTTCAATTACGCAGTATTTT. Translating it yields CASSAGQASITQYF.

The count of this clone is one. The V gene is TRBV27, the J gene TRBJ1-5; D perhaps matches TRBD1 (6 bases). The CDR3 is made up of 14 amino acids. Trimming left V 4 bases short and J 6 bases short, with 13 bases between. CDR1 and CDR2 (germline): MNHEY, SMNVEV (reference sequence). This chain's CDR3 is CASSSHRVSQPQHF. CDR3 in DNA: TGTGCCAGCAGTTCACACAGGGTCAGTCAGCCCCAGCATTTT.

This clone turned up a few times. This chain joins TRBV7-3 and TRBJ1-6; D may be TRBD1 (5 bases). CDR1 SGHTA and CDR2 FQGTGA come from the germline V gene. Trimming took 2 bases from V and 6 from J, leaving 11 bases between them. This CDR3 has 15 amino acids. The DNA for the CDR3 is TGTGCCAGCAGCTTAGGACGCCAGGGTAATTCACCCCTCCACTTT. This translates into CASSLGRQGNSPLHF.

The chain's CDR3 is CASSPRAGGPYEQYF. CDR3 DNA: TGTGCCAGCAGCCCAAGAGCGGGAGGGCCTTACGAGCAGTACTTC. The chain links TRBV7-2 to TRBJ2-7; 10 nucleotides match TRBD2. The germline CDR1 and CDR2 sequences are SGHTA and FQGNSA. CDR3 length equals 15 residues. The trim removed 5 bases at V and 4 bases at J, leaving 8 bases unmatched.

Points on this clone: A junction boundary mismatches the germline segment, possibly from a read error. This chain connects TRBV4-1 to TRBJ2-1; D perhaps matches TRBD2 (6 bases). This CDR3 contains 15 residues. CDR1 is MGHRA and CDR2 is YSYEKL in the germline V gene. The CDR3 coding sequence is TGCGCCAGCAGCCAAGAACCAGCGGGCGACAATGGGCAGTTCTTC. As protein: CASSQEPAGDNGQFF.

This clone was detected once. The chain links TRBV7-9 to TRBJ2-7; tentative D call: TRBD2 (6 bases). This CDR3 is built from 12 residues. Germline V gene sequence: CDR1 SEHNR, CDR2 FQNEAQ (reference sequence). V was pared by 5 bases and J by 11 bases, with 16 bases between. In DNA, the CDR3 is TGTGCCAGCAGCCCTCCCGGGGGATCGGAGTACTTC. Translation: CASSPPGGSEYF.

This chain links TRBV20-1 with TRBJ1-1, with no clear D. The V end was cut by 3 bases, the J end by 2 bases, with 13 bases between. Germline V CDR1 and CDR2: DFQATT, SNEGSKA (reference sequence). The CDR3 totals 14 residues. CDR3 coding DNA: TGCAGTGCTAGTGCACTGTCACTTAACACTGAAGCTTTCTTT. Encoded protein: CSASALSLNTEAFF.

The rearrangement uses TRBV6-5 and TRBJ2-5; TRBD1 matches at 8 bases. J gave up 5 bases and V 5 bases, and 7 bases lay outside the gene matches. This CDR3 comprises 14 residues. CDR1 MNHEY and CDR2 SVGAGI come from the germline V gene. DNA of the CDR3: TGTGCCAGCAGTATGAGGACAGGGAGGGAGACCCAGTACTTC. Encoded protein: CASSMRTGRETQYF.

This clone was found a few times. This chain joins TRBV4-2 and TRBJ2-3; TRBD1 aligns across 7 bases. The CDR3 spans 16 residues. Germline CDR1 reads LGHNA; CDR2 reads YNFKEQ. The V gene end was trimmed by 4 bases and the J gene end by 6 bases; junction bases not matched to a gene: 13. CDR3 sequence: CASSPGETGYDDTQYF. For the CDR3, the DNA is TGTGCCAGCAGCCCTGGGGAGACAGGGTATGATGATACGCAGTATTTT.

The chain carries TRBV4-2 and TRBJ1-3; D is unresolved. Trimming removed 0 bases at V and 0 bases at J, with 9 bases between. Looked up from germline, CDR1 is LGHNA and CDR2 is YNFKEQ. The CDR3 contains 16 residues. This CDR3 reads CASSQEAGSSGNTIYF. As DNA, the CDR3 is TGTGCCAGCAGCCAAGAAGCAGGAAGCTCTGGAAACACCATATATTTT.

The rearrangement links TRBV28 to TRBJ1-5, with a possible D match to TRBD1 (5 bases). V dropped 8 bases and J dropped 0 bases, with 14 bases sitting between them. This CDR3 has 15 amino acids. Germline CDR1 is MDHEN and CDR2 is SYDVKM. The chain's CDR3 is CASAMGGDSNQPQHF. Written as DNA, the CDR3 is TGTGCCAGCGCCATGGGGGGTGATAGCAATCAGCCCCAGCATTTT.

J is TRBJ2-7 and V is TRBV28; 8 bases align to TRBD1. CDR1 and CDR2 from the germline V gene are MDHEN and SYDVKM. Trimming at V came to 7 bases and at J to 3 bases, leaving 5 bases not matched to a gene. This CDR3 spans 13 amino acids. This chain's CDR3 is CASIRQGLYEQYF. The CDR3 coding sequence is TGTGCCAGCATTCGACAGGGGCTCTACGAGCAGTACTTC.

The chain employs TRBV27 and TRBJ2-1, with 14 nucleotides matching TRBD2. The CDR3 loop spans 15 amino acids. V was clipped by 0 bases and J by 10 bases; unmatched bases: 2. Germline CDR1 and CDR2: MNHEY and SMNVEV (reference sequence). The CDR3 DNA reads TGTGCCAGCAGTTTATCGGGACTAGCGGGAGCCGAGCAGTTCTTC. It yields the protein CASSLSGLAGAEQFF.

This rearrangement joins TRBV19 to TRBJ1-5; possible D gene TRBD1, 5 bases. CDR1 and CDR2 from the germline V gene are LNHDA and SQIVND (reference sequence). Trimming took off 0 bases at V and 13 bases at J, with 10 bases between the two ends. The CDR3 consists of 12 residues. The CDR3 loop reads CASSIDYRPQHF. CDR3 nucleotides: TGTGCCAGTAGTATAGATTACAGGCCGCAGCATTTT. The variable domain in full, with the rest retrieved from reference TRBV19 and TRBJ1-5, is DGGITQSPKYLFRKEGQNVTLSCEQNLNHDAMYWYRQDPGQGLRLIYYSQIVNDFQKGDIAEGYSVSREKKESFPLTVTSAQKNPTAFYLCASSIDYRPQHFGDGTRLSIL.

The chain is built from TRBV6-5 and TRBJ1-5; D is possibly TRBD1 (5 bases). With 2 bases removed from V and 0 bases from J, the gap between germline ends came to 11 bases. There are 16 residues in the CDR3. The germline CDR1 and CDR2 sequences are MNHEY and SVGAGI. The CDR3 sequence: CASSYLGGYSNQPQHF. CDR3 nucleotide sequence: TGTGCCAGCAGTTACCTCGGGGGTTATAGCAATCAGCCCCAGCATTTT.

The J gene is TRBJ2-1, the V gene TRBV4-1, with no clear D. The germline V gene encodes CDR1 MGHRA and CDR2 YSYEKL. Trimming removed 0 bases from V and 3 bases from J, with 18 bases in between. The CDR3 has 18 amino acids. The CDR3 nucleotides read TGCGCCAGCAGCCAAGAGTTGGGCGCCCGCACCCTCTACAATGAGCAGTTCTTC. Translating gives CASSQELGARTLYNEQFF.

The V gene is TRBV2, the J gene TRBJ1-6; TRBD1 is a possible D gene (5 bases). Germline CDR1 reads SNHLY; CDR2 reads FYNNEI. V lost 7 bases, J lost 13 bases, and 14 bases lay in between. The CDR3 is 12 residues long. The CDR3 DNA sequence: TGTGCCAGCAAGACGGACGGGGGTCCCCTCCACTTT. Its translation is CASKTDGGPLHF. Using reference TRBV2 and TRBJ1-6 for the parts outside the CDR3, the full variable domain is EPEVTQTPSHQVTQMGQEVILRCVPISNHLYFYWYRQILGQKVEFLVSFYNNEISEKSEIFDDQFSVERPDGSNFTLKIRSTKLEDSAMYFCASKTDGGPLHFGNGTRLTVT.

This chain joins TRBV27 and TRBJ1-2; no clear D gene. Germline CDR1 reads MNHEY; CDR2 reads SMNVEV (reference sequence). V was clipped by 7 bases and J by 0 bases, with 15 bases between them. This CDR3 is built from 15 residues. The CDR3 bases are TGTGCCAGCACTGCGGCGGGAGTTACTAACTATGGCTACACCTTC. Translating it yields CASTAAGVTNYGYTF.

This clone was counted between two and nine times. CDR3 protein: CASSFGQGRGYTF. The DNA of the CDR3 is TGTGCCAGCAGCTTCGGACAGGGGAGAGGCTACACCTTC. The chain joins TRBV7-3 to TRBJ1-2; 9 bases are shared with TRBD1. The J segment lost 8 bases and the V segment lost 3 bases, leaving 4 bases of the junction unmatched. CDR1 and CDR2 from the germline V gene are SGHTA and FQGTGA. The CDR3 extends over 13 amino acids.